This T cell receptor beta chain was found in a study of patients and donors after allogeneic stem cell transplantation (dated by TCRdb to about 2020). As concerns this clonotype: Its antigen is unknown. No much larger clone is present one base from it, and per-base qualities are unavailable.

V loses 3 bases of germline sequence and J loses 3 bases, and the interval between the two ends is 15 bases. CDR1 and CDR2 were assigned from the germline V gene as SGHDT and YYEEEE. CDR3 length: 15 amino acids, cysteine to phenylalanine. Only the CDR3 part of the read is kept: 45 bases, read in frame from the first base. The library relied on RT-PCR. TCRdb lists the instrument as NextSeq 550. TCRdb's own reprocessing of the public reads used fastp at Q25 and MiXCR and kept productive beta chains. Merged by CDR3 protein, the rows form single entries marked with the most common genes and DNA. The sample includes roughly 200,000 distinct CDR3 sequences, with roughly 38% observed a single time. The ten largest clones capture roughly 11% of the sample.

This sequence originates from a human donor who was either an allogeneic HSCT recipient or a stem cell or donor lymphocyte infusion donor (not recorded which). It is not recorded whose cells these are; they may come from a transplant donor. The chain uses TRBV5-6 and TRBJ1-2; the D segment cannot be called with confidence. Input material: blood, either unsorted or a sorted T cell fraction (not recorded which). CDR3 loop: CASSSLSGRDYGYTF. Read as DNA, the sequence is TGTGCCAGCAGCTCATTATCCGGACGGGACTATGGCTACACCTTC.